This T cell receptor (beta chain) was sequenced during a study of T-cell reconstitution after alpha-beta-depleted transplantation in children. V trimming: 5 bases; J trimming: 9 bases; junction bases outside the gene matches: 7. Germline V lookup: CDR1 SQVTM, CDR2 ANQGSEA. CDR3 length equals 12 residues. Library preparation (for TCRbeta) was performed with unique molecular identifiers. TCRdb itself ran the PCR reads through MiXCR, one entry per CDR3 protein. Among 490,000 or so distinct CDR3 sequences listed, under 15% were seen once. This TCR was recovered from a human donor who donated a stem cell graft to a child with combined immunodeficiency. V gene TRBV29-1 combines with J gene TRBJ2-1, with TRBD2 matching 7 bases. Sequenced here: PBMCs from the stem cell graft donor, sampled from the stem cell graft. The CDR3 reads CSVRTSSSEQFF. DNA for the CDR3: TGCAGCGTTAGGACTAGTTCGAGTGAGCAGTTCTTC.